The TCR beta chain under discussion was sequenced for a study of cytomegalovirus exposure and HLA in healthy donors. A multiplex PCR was run with 60 Vbeta primers and 13 Jbeta primers. Clones were read by immunoSEQ multiplex PCR, and TCRdb kept only the in-frame ones, dropping some. This table has roughly 120,000 clones, around three quarters appearing once. Germline CDR1 and CDR2: LNHDA and SQIVND (reference sequence). V was clipped by 7 bases and J by 5 bases; unmatched bases: 11. The CDR3 totals 15 residues. This clone was counted only a few times. The chain links TRBV19 to TRBJ1-2, with 9 bases identical to TRBD1. Material: PBMCs. The TCR originated in a male donor in good health and CMV-seronegative. CDR3 nucleotide sequence: TGTGCCAGTACCCCCCAGGGACAGGGCGGGTATGGCTACACCTTC. Protein: CASTPQGQGGYGYTF.